The 6 T cell receptor beta chains presented below share a single source sample, sequenced in a study of OX40 agonist ivuxolimab in advanced cancers. Profiling relied on immunoSEQ multiplex PCR, and the TCRdb table lists in-frame clones only, not all of them. The sample records 60,000 to 90,000 clones, roughly 81% being singletons. The sequences come from CD4+ or CD8+ T cells sorted from blood, collected in a trial of the OX40 agonist ivuxolimab. These receptors came from an adult with an advanced solid tumor such as melanoma, head and neck, liver or kidney cancer.

A remark on this clone: A read error may produce the germline difference seen at one junction end. V is TRBV7-7 and J is TRBJ2-1, with D perhaps matching TRBD2 (7 bases). There are 15 residues in the CDR3. In germline, CDR1 is SSHAT, CDR2 FNYEAQ (reference sequence). The CDR3 DNA follows: TGTGCTAGCAGCTTAGGGGGGGCCCCCTCGGATGAGCAGTTCTTC. Translation gives CASSLGGAPSDEQFF. Looking up the rest from reference TRBV7-7 and TRBJ2-1 gives the full variable domain: GAGVSQSPRYKVTKRGQDVTLRCDPISSHATLYWYQQALGQGPEFLTYFNYEAQPDKSGLPSDRFSAERPEGSISTLTIQRTEQRDSAMYRCASSLGGAPSDEQFFGPGTRLTVL.

This chain joins TRBV6-5 and TRBJ2-7, with D maybe TRBD2 (7 bases). The length of the CDR3 is 14 residues. The germline gives CDR1 MNHEY, CDR2 SVGAGI. Trimming took 6 bases from V and 6 from J, leaving 18 bases between them. The CDR3, as DNA: TGTGCCAGCAGCAGGGGAGGGAACGGCCTCGAGCAGTACTTC. Translation: CASSRGGNGLEQYF.

The gene calls are TRBV5-1 and TRBJ2-1, with 7 positions matching TRBD2. The CDR3 is 14 amino acids. The germline gives CDR1 SGHRS, CDR2 YFSETQ. V lost 0 bases, J lost 5 bases, and 2 bases stayed unmatched. CDR3 bases: TGCGCCAGCAGCTTGGCTAGCGGAGACAATGAGCAGTTCTTC. It translates to CASSLASGDNEQFF.

The gene calls are TRBV6-5 and TRBJ1-5, with D maybe TRBD1 (6 bases). V was shortened by 5 bases and J by 1 base, with 12 bases between the two germline ends. In germline, CDR1 is MNHEY, CDR2 SVGAGI. The CDR3 runs to 15 residues. The CDR3 loop reads CASSRGTQSNQPQHF. The CDR3 DNA reads as TGTGCCAGCAGTAGGGGGACCCAGAGCAATCAGCCCCAGCATTTT.

The chain carries TRBV5-1 and TRBJ2-2; TRBD1 is a possible D gene (6 bases). Trimming cost V 4 bases and J 7 bases, with 17 bases left between them. The CDR3 sequence is 15 residues long. Per the germline V gene, CDR1 is SGHRS and CDR2 is YFSETQ. This CDR3 reads CASSVNLQGGGELFF. The CDR3 bases are TGCGCCAGCAGCGTTAACCTACAGGGCGGCGGGGAGCTGTTTTTT.

The CDR3 DNA sequence: TGTGCCTGGAGTTTAGCCCGTTTCGAGAGTAGGAACGAGCAGTACTTC. Residues: CAWSLARFESRNEQYF. The J gene is TRBJ2-7, the V gene TRBV30, with D unresolved. Trimming removed 2 bases from V and 5 bases from J, with 22 bases in between. CDR1 and CDR2 (germline): GTSNPN, SVGIG (reference sequence). The CDR3 runs 16 residues.